These 9 T cell receptor beta chains originate from one sample sequenced in a study of T-cell reconstitution after alpha-beta-depleted transplantation in children. TCRbeta library preparation incorporated unique molecular identifiers. TCRdb passed the PCR reads through MiXCR, listing each CDR3 protein once. Of 550,000 to 800,000 distinct CDR3 sequences in the sample, under 15% were seen once. The source material was PBMCs, sampled before TCRalphabeta/CD19-depleted stem cell transplant. The source of these receptors is a girl between 2 and 10 years old with congenital amegakaryocytic thrombocytopenia, due to receive a stem cell transplant.

This clonotype was seen ten or more times. The gene calls are TRBV5-1 and TRBJ2-2; D might be TRBD2 (5 bases). Germline loops: CDR1 SGHRS, CDR2 YFSETQ. This CDR3 spans 14 amino acids. The V end was cut by 7 bases, the J end by 0 bases, with 10 bases between. CDR3 sequence: CASEIGANTGELFF. In DNA, the CDR3 is TGCGCCAGCGAAATCGGGGCGAACACCGGGGAGCTGTTTTTT. The whole variable domain, remainder taken from reference TRBV5-1 and TRBJ2-2, is KAGVTQTPRYLIKTRGQQVTLSCSPISGHRSVSWYQQTPGQGLQFLFEYFSETQRNKGNFPGRFSGRQFSNSRSEMNVSTLELGDSALYLCASEIGANTGELFFGEGSRLTVL.

This clonotype was observed a handful of times. This chain links TRBV3-1 with TRBJ1-5; no clear D. The CDR3 is 15 residues long. V was trimmed by 1 base and J by 2 bases, leaving 9 bases between them. Germline assignment: CDR1 LGHDT and CDR2 YNNKEL (reference sequence). The CDR3 coding sequence is TGTGCCAGCAGCCAAGGCCCCGAAGGCAATCAGCCCCAGCATTTT. As protein: CASSQGPEGNQPQHF.

The genes are TRBV29-1 and TRBJ2-3, with 7 bases fitting TRBD2. V was clipped by 3 bases and J by 4 bases; unmatched bases: 10. From germline, CDR1 is SQVTM and CDR2 ANQGSEA. CDR3 length: 15 amino acids. As DNA, the CDR3 is TGCAGCGTTGACATCAGCGGGACGGTCTCAGATACGCAGTATTTT. The encoded protein is CSVDISGTVSDTQYF.

This clonotype has at least ten counts. V and J are TRBV24-1 and TRBJ2-2; 7 nucleotides line up with TRBD1. The CDR3 length is 14 residues. V shed 3 bases and J 6 bases; nucleotides not matched to a gene: 3. Germline CDR1 reads KGHDR; CDR2 reads SFDVKD. This chain's CDR3 is CATSDVTGPGELFF. In nucleotides, the CDR3 is TGTGCCACCAGTGATGTGACAGGGCCCGGGGAGCTGTTTTTT.

This clonotype has a handful of counts. J is TRBJ1-1 and V is TRBV18; maybe TRBD1 (5 bases). Trimming pared 4 bases from V and 9 bases from J, leaving 12 bases between. The CDR3 extends over 12 amino acids. The V gene's germline CDR1 is KGHSH and CDR2 LQKENI. Here the CDR3 DNA reads TGTGCCAGCTCACTGGGAAGGGGTCAAGCTTTCTTT. Its translation: CASSLGRGQAFF. Full variable domain (rest looked up from reference TRBV18 and TRBJ1-1): NAGVMQNPRHLVRRRGQEARLRCSPMKGHSHVYWYRQLPEEGLKFMVYLQKENIIDESGMPKERFSAEFPKEGPSILRIQQVVRGDSAAYFCASSLGRGQAFFGQGTRLTVV.

This clonotype was observed many times. The chain recombines TRBV12-3 or TRBV12-4 with TRBJ1-2; D is unclear. The CDR3 has 13 amino acids. V dropped 6 bases and J dropped 4 bases, with 12 bases sitting between them. CDR3 sequence: CASSGKSGYGYTF. CDR3 in DNA: TGTGCCAGCAGCGGGAAATCGGGCTATGGCTACACCTTC.

This clonotype was picked up a small number of times. The CDR3 is CASSVLAAESDTQYF. The CDR3 DNA is TGTGCCAGCAGCGTCCTAGCGGCTGAATCAGATACGCAGTATTTT. V and J are TRBV27 and TRBJ2-3; TRBD2 aligns across 7 bases. Germline trimming cut 6 bases from V and 4 bases from J; bases unmatched to any gene: 10. Germline assignment: CDR1 MNHEY and CDR2 SMNVEV (reference sequence). The CDR3 runs 15 residues.

This clonotype was counted a few times. V and J are TRBV20-1 and TRBJ2-5; D remains unclear. The CDR3 is 18 residues long. V lost 0 bases, J lost 5 bases, and 25 bases lay in between. Germline V lookup: CDR1 DFQATT, CDR2 SNEGSKA (reference sequence). This CDR3 reads CSARDLLHGGARNETQYF. Written as DNA, the CDR3 is TGCAGTGCTAGAGATCTACTACACGGCGGAGCCCGAAACGAGACCCAGTACTTC.

This clonotype was observed many times. The V and J genes are TRBV20-1 and TRBJ2-1; D uncertain. Trimming stripped 3 bases from V and 2 bases from J, with 2 bases between. The CDR3 totals 11 residues. Looked up from germline, CDR1 is DFQATT and CDR2 is SNEGSKA (reference sequence). The CDR3 DNA sequence: TGCAGTGCTAGGACCTACAATGAGCAGTTCTTC. This gives the protein CSARTYNEQFF.